This TCR beta chain came from a study of OX40 agonist ivuxolimab in advanced cancers. Study details: Ivuxolimab, an antibody acting as an agonist of OX40 (CD134), was used to treat patients. A male proportion of over 70% was recorded, with mean age approximately 57 years and range about 20 to 79.

The CDR3 totals 16 residues. Per the germline V gene, CDR1 is SGHNT and CDR2 is YYREEE (reference sequence). The junction had 5 bases not matched to a gene; V was cut back by 0 bases and J by 4 bases. Regarding this clone: Its antigen is not identified.

The study, taken as a whole, reports: The work left the antigen specificity of expanded peripheral T cells undetermined. Certain nonresponding patients likewise had low normalized T-cell clonal expansion.

Clones were sequenced by immunoSEQ multiplex PCR, and TCRdb holds only the in-frame ones, with some missing. The data show 50,000 to 70,000 clones, around nine tenths seen once. The chain carries TRBV5-4 and TRBJ1-1; TRBD1 aligns across 11 bases. The sequencing here drew on CD4+ or CD8+ T cells sorted from blood, taken in a trial of the OX40 agonist ivuxolimab. This clonotype originated in an adult with an advanced solid tumor such as melanoma, head and neck, liver or kidney cancer. CDR3 DNA: TGTGCCAGCAGCTTGGGCGGGGACAGGGGGAGCACTGAAGCTTTCTTT. Protein sequence: CASSLGGDRGSTEAFF. Variable domain in full (rest from reference TRBV5-4 and TRBJ1-1): ETGVTQSPTHLIKTRGQQVTLRCSSQSGHNTVSWYQQALGQGPQFIFQYYREEENGRGNFPPRFSGLQFPNYSSELNVNALELDDSALYLCASSLGGDRGSTEAFFGQGTRLTVV.